The 28 T cell receptor beta chains below were found in one sample sequenced in a study of T cells in Graves' hyperthyroidism and ophthalmopathy. The TCR beta CDR3 regions underwent amplification using RNA transcripts as the source. The HTBI primer set served for first-round RT-PCR of the TCR CDR3. TCRdb fed the multiplex PCR reads into MiXCR, producing one record per CDR3 protein. Of 500,000 or so distinct CDR3 sequences detected, 17% appear once; the ten largest clones hold roughly 18%. The sample comprised blood. The receptors derive from a woman under 30 with Graves' ophthalmopathy.

In this sample, this clonotype turned up many times. The chain uses TRBV20-1 and TRBJ1-2; perhaps TRBD1 as D (5 bases). The germline CDR1 and CDR2 sequences are DFQATT and SNEGSKA (reference sequence). The V end lost 6 bases, the J end lost 4 bases, and 18 bases lay between the germline ends. The CDR3 is made up of 14 amino acids. For the CDR3, the DNA is TGCAGTGCGTCGAGAACAGACAGACCCTATGGCTACACCTTC. It codes for CSASRTDRPYGYTF.

The rearrangement joins TRBV7-9 to TRBJ2-3, with a weak D call TRBD2 (7 bases). Germline V lookup: CDR1 SEHNR, CDR2 FQNEAQ (reference sequence). This CDR3 region has 13 residues. Trimming stripped 1 base from V and 10 bases from J, with 12 bases between. CDR3 coding DNA: TGTGCCAGCAGCTTAGAAGAAGGGGGGGCGCAGTATTTT. Translating gives CASSLEEGGAQYF.

In this sample, this clonotype turned up many times. The chain has TRBV11-3 and TRBJ1-1, with TRBD1 matching over 9 bases. Germline-derived CDR1 and CDR2 are SGHNT and YENEEA. The CDR3 is 14 amino acids. V dropped 2 bases and J dropped 3; count of bases not matched to a gene: 1. This CDR3 reads CASSLNRGHTEAFF. CDR3 DNA sequence: TGTGCCAGCAGCTTAAACAGGGGGCACACTGAAGCTTTCTTT.

This clonotype was counted only a few times. The chain is built from TRBV29-1 and TRBJ1-1, with 8 bases aligning to TRBD1. The V and J ends lost 5 bases and 6 bases, in that order; junction bases with no gene match: 11. The CDR3 extends over 14 amino acids. The germline V gene has CDR1 SQVTM and CDR2 ANQGSEA. In nucleotides, the CDR3 is TGCAGCGTTTTGAGGGGGACAGGTCGTCCTGAAGCTTTCTTT. Its protein is CSVLRGTGRPEAFF.

This clonotype was seen a handful of times. The chain carries TRBV6-1 and TRBJ1-1; perhaps TRBD1 as D (5 bases). CDR3 length equals 14 residues. Germline V gene data show CDR1 as MNHNS and CDR2 as SASEGT. V dropped 7 bases and J dropped 0 bases, with 12 bases sitting between them. CDR3 coding DNA: TGTGCCAGCATTCCCGGGACCGTGAACACTGAAGCTTTCTTT. As protein: CASIPGTVNTEAFF.

Ten or more counts support this clonotype. The chain couples TRBV7-9 to TRBJ2-7, with D possibly TRBD1 on 6 matching bases. This CDR3 spans 16 amino acids. V lost 5 bases to trimming and J lost 0 bases, with 17 bases between them. Germline CDR1 SEHNR, CDR2 FQNEAQ (reference sequence). The CDR3 sequence: CASSARRGEISYEQYF. Here the CDR3 DNA reads TGTGCCAGCAGCGCCCGCAGGGGCGAAATCTCCTACGAGCAGTACTTC.

Comments on this clonotype: Compared with germline, one end of the junction differs, possibly owing to a read error. V usage is TRBV6-1 and J usage is TRBJ1-5; D remains ambiguous. The CDR3 is 15 amino acids. Germline values: CDR1 MNHNS, CDR2 SASEGT. The CDR3 bases are TGTACCAGCAGTGAAGTTCTACAGTTCGAACAGCCCCAGCATTTT. This encodes CTSSEVLQFEQPQHF.

This chain links TRBV4-1 with TRBJ2-5, with 10 bases matching TRBD1. The CDR3 has 15 amino acids. V was clipped by 5 bases and J by 6 bases; unmatched bases: 9. Germline-derived CDR1 and CDR2 are MGHRA and YSYEKL. For the CDR3, the DNA is TGCGCCAGCAGCACGGGACAGGGGAAAAAGAAGACCCAGTACTTC. The encoded protein is CASSTGQGKKKTQYF.

This clonotype was found many times. The chain employs TRBV2 and TRBJ2-7, with TRBD1 matching over 8 bases. In germline, CDR1 is SNHLY, CDR2 FYNNEI. This CDR3 is built from 15 residues. V lost 1 base and J lost 3; bases outside the gene matches: 5. In nucleotides, the CDR3 is TGTGCCAGCAGTGAAGTTGGGACAGGAGGCTACGAGCAGTACTTC. It translates to CASSEVGTGGYEQYF. The variable domain in full, completed from reference TRBV2 and TRBJ2-7, reads EPEVTQTPSHQVTQMGQEVILRCVPISNHLYFYWYRQILGQKVEFLVSFYNNEISEKSEIFDDQFSVERPDGSNFTLKIRSTKLEDSAMYFCASSEVGTGGYEQYFGPGTRLTVT.

At least ten counts were recorded for this clonotype. The chain is built from TRBV7-2 and TRBJ1-2; D unclear. CDR3 size: 16 residues. The V end was cut by 3 bases, the J end by 0 bases, with 14 bases between. Germline loops: CDR1 SGHTA, CDR2 FQGNSA. The DNA of the CDR3 is TGTGCCAGCAGCTTTTTGCGGACGGTGTCTAACTATGGCTACACCTTC. Protein: CASSFLRTVSNYGYTF.

This clonotype was recorded a few times. The CDR3 region has the DNA TGTGCCAGCAGCGTAGCTGGGATGGCCTACGAGCAGTACTTC. This codes for CASSVAGMAYEQYF. The V gene is TRBV9, the J gene TRBJ2-7; D not resolved. The CDR3 runs to 14 residues. Looked up from germline, CDR1 is SGDLS and CDR2 is YYNGEE. Trimming pared 0 bases from V and 2 bases from J, leaving 9 bases between.

This clonotype has a handful of counts. The chain uses TRBV4-1 and TRBJ1-6, with D unclear. Trimming removed 10 bases at V and 6 bases at J, with 19 bases between. From germline, CDR1 is MGHRA and CDR2 YSYEKL. This CDR3 has 15 amino acids. This chain's CDR3 is CATHVDGTFNSPLHF. Written as DNA, the CDR3 is TGCGCCACCCATGTTGACGGTACCTTTAATTCACCCCTCCACTTT.

The CDR3 DNA follows: TGTGCCACCAGCCTAGGGGTTTACAATGAGCAGTTCTTC. Translating gives CATSLGVYNEQFF. V is TRBV24-1 and J is TRBJ2-1; a possible D gene is TRBD1 (5 bases). The CDR3 contains 13 residues. The germline V and J ends were trimmed by 7 bases and 4 bases, with 10 bases remaining between them. Germline V gives CDR1 KGHDR, CDR2 SFDVKD.

This clonotype came up many times. This chain uses TRBV6-1 with TRBJ1-2; D is unclear. Trimming removed 6 bases at V and 2 bases at J, with 22 bases between. In germline, CDR1 is MNHNS, CDR2 SASEGT. The CDR3 is 17 amino acids. The CDR3 nucleotides are TGTGCCAGCAGCAGGACCTTGACGGCTGTCTTCAACTATGGCTACACCTTC. It translates to CASSRTLTAVFNYGYTF.

This clonotype was observed a handful of times. This sequence joins TRBV7-9 and TRBJ2-2; D is perhaps TRBD1 (8 bases). Germline V gene sequence: CDR1 SEHNR, CDR2 FQNEAQ (reference sequence). The length of the CDR3 is 15 residues. The V end was cut by 6 bases, the J end by 5 bases, with 16 bases between. This CDR3 reads CASRPSGTGTGELFF. The CDR3 DNA is TGTGCCAGCAGACCCAGCGGGACAGGTACCGGGGAGCTGTTTTTT.

This clonotype was seen repeatedly, ten times or more. V usage is TRBV11-1 and J usage is TRBJ2-3, with D possibly being TRBD1 (5 bases). V was cut by 1 base and J by 12 bases, with 11 bases left in between. The CDR3 sequence is 12 residues long. Germline-derived CDR1 and CDR2 are SGHAT and FQDESV (reference sequence). As DNA, the CDR3 is TGTGCCAGCAGCTTAGTAGGGGCCCTCCAGTATTTT. Protein product: CASSLVGALQYF. Full variable domain (outside the CDR3, taken from reference TRBV11-1 and TRBJ2-3): EAEVAQSPRYKITEKSQAVAFWCDPISGHATLYWYRQILGQGPELLVQFQDESVVDDSQLPKDRFSAERLKGVDSTLKIQPAELGDSAMYLCASSLVGALQYFGPGTRLTVL.

Written as DNA, the CDR3 is TGTGCCAGCAGTGAACCAGGATCGGCCGCTGAAGCTTTCTTT. It specifies CASSEPGSAAEAFF. The V gene is TRBV6-1, the J gene TRBJ1-1; D uncertain. Trimming took 2 bases from V and 6 from J, leaving 13 bases between them. Germline CDR1 MNHNS, CDR2 SASEGT. The CDR3 is made up of 14 amino acids.

The chain links TRBV15 to TRBJ1-1, with D maybe TRBD1 (5 bases). CDR1 LNHNV and CDR2 YYDKDF come from the germline V gene (reference sequence). The V end lost 0 bases, the J end lost 5 bases, and 10 bases lay between the germline ends. The CDR3 is 14 residues long. CDR3 DNA: TGTGCCACCAGCAGAGAGGGGGTGGCAACTGAAGCTTTCTTT. It is translated as CATSREGVATEAFF.

This clonotype appeared many times. The V call is TRBV28, the J call TRBJ2-3; no reliable D call. Trimming stripped 2 bases from V and 4 bases from J, with 7 bases between. Germline CDR1 MDHEN, CDR2 SYDVKM. The CDR3 spans 13 residues. In nucleotides, the CDR3 is TGTGCCAGCAGTTTAGTAGGTCCAGATACGCAGTATTTT. The encoded protein is CASSLVGPDTQYF.

This chain links TRBV6-1 with TRBJ1-5; 11 bases are shared with TRBD1. The germline V gene has CDR1 MNHNS and CDR2 SASEGT. The CDR3 totals 15 residues. Trimming cost V 4 bases and J 7 bases; bases outside gene matches: 6. CDR3 nucleotide sequence: TGTGCCAGCAGTGCGTGGGGACAGGGGGACCAGCCCCAGCATTTT. Translation: CASSAWGQGDQPQHF.

Many counts were recorded for this clonotype. The CDR3 is CASSSPLDREITF. The DNA for the CDR3 is TGTGCCAGCAGCTCCCCCCTCGACAGGGAAATCACCTTC. The chain carries TRBV11-3 and TRBJ1-2, with 7 bases lining up with TRBD1. Germline CDR1 is SGHNT and CDR2 is YENEEA. The CDR3 totals 13 residues. V trimming: 4 bases; J trimming: 13 bases; junction bases outside the gene matches: 12. Together with reference TRBV11-3 and TRBJ1-2, the CDR3 gives the full variable domain: EAGVVQSPRYKIIEKKQPVAFWCNPISGHNTLYWYLQNLGQGPELLIRYENEEAVDDSQLPKDRFSAERLKGVDSTLKIQPAELGDSAVYLCASSSPLDREITFGSGTRLTVV.

This clonotype came up many times. J is TRBJ2-1 and V is TRBV2, with D maybe TRBD1 (5 bases). The CDR3 extends over 14 amino acids. The V and J ends lost 7 bases and 4 bases respectively, with 14 bases between them. Germline CDR1 and CDR2: SNHLY and FYNNEI. The CDR3 here is CASIGVDRYNEQFF. The CDR3, as DNA: TGTGCCAGCATTGGGGTCGACAGATACAATGAGCAGTTCTTC.

The chain couples TRBV12-3 or TRBV12-4 to TRBJ1-2, with D perhaps matching TRBD1 (5 bases). V was shortened by 1 base and J by 4 bases, with 13 bases between the two germline ends. The CDR3 runs to 15 residues. CDR3 coding DNA: TGTGCCAGCAGTTTAGGGCCGGACACAACCTATGGCTACACCTTC. It translates to CASSLGPDTTYGYTF.

This clonotype appeared many times. The rearrangement joins TRBV12-3 or TRBV12-4 to TRBJ1-5; D is ambiguous. There are 12 residues in the CDR3. The V and J ends lost 7 bases and 3 bases respectively, with 7 bases between them. CDR3 coding DNA: TGTGCCAGCAATGTACACAATCAGCCCCAGCATTTT. It yields the protein CASNVHNQPQHF.

This clonotype was counted a few times. This chain uses TRBV13 with TRBJ2-5; D possibly corresponds to TRBD2 (6 bases). The V end was cut by 5 bases, the J end by 5 bases, with 18 bases between. The germline gives CDR1 PRHDT, CDR2 FYEKMQ (reference sequence). This CDR3 contains 15 residues. CDR3 DNA: TGTGCCAGCAGCGTAGTGGCGGGGATCGGGGAGACCCAGTACTTC. It yields the protein CASSVVAGIGETQYF.

This clonotype was found many times. The chain's CDR3 is CASSLAGASGNTIYF. Here the CDR3 DNA reads TGTGCCAGCAGCTTAGCAGGTGCCTCTGGAAACACCATATATTTT. This chain uses TRBV7-2 with TRBJ1-3, with D hard to call. Trimming removed 0 bases at V and 0 bases at J, with 6 bases between. The germline V gene has CDR1 SGHTA and CDR2 FQGNSA. The CDR3 loop spans 15 amino acids.

Ten or more counts support this clonotype. The rearrangement links TRBV3-1 to TRBJ2-3; D not resolved. The CDR3 covers 14 residues. Trimming removed 1 base at V and 5 bases at J, with 10 bases between. Germline loops: CDR1 LGHDT, CDR2 YNNKEL (reference sequence). CDR3 protein: CASSQGGFGDTQYF. As DNA, the CDR3 is TGTGCCAGCAGCCAAGGGGGTTTCGGAGATACGCAGTATTTT.

V and J are TRBV2 and TRBJ2-1, with 9 bases identical to TRBD1. Germline assignment: CDR1 SNHLY and CDR2 FYNNEI. This CDR3 has 13 amino acids. Trimming took 7 bases from V and 6 from J; bases not matched to a gene: 4. This chain's CDR3 is CASTRDRANEQFF. CDR3 bases: TGTGCCAGCACCCGGGACAGGGCCAATGAGCAGTTCTTC.